The 8 T cell receptor beta chains presented below share a single source sample, sequenced in a study of coeliac disease. Here immunoSEQ multiplex PCR was the method, and the copy in TCRdb shows in-frame clones only, minus some. Counted here are 8,500 to 10,000 clones, 67% occurring once; the ten biggest clones make up 20%. The specimen was lamina propria lymphocytes from the gut. These receptors all stem from a woman aged 60-75 years with celiac disease.

The chain uses TRBV27 and TRBJ2-1; no clear D. V dropped 2 bases and J dropped 12 bases, with 14 bases sitting between them. The CDR3 has 13 residues. From germline, CDR1 is MNHEY and CDR2 SMNVEV (reference sequence). The chain's CDR3 is CASSLRRSEVQFF. The CDR3 nucleotides are TGTGCCAGCAGTTTACGGCGGAGTGAGGTGCAGTTCTTC.

The genes are TRBV18 and TRBJ2-1; 8 bases match TRBD1. Germline assignment: CDR1 KGHSH and CDR2 LQKENI. J gave up 8 bases and V 6 bases, and 3 bases lay outside the gene matches. This CDR3 region has 12 residues. CDR3: CASSLDRDEQFF. The CDR3 region has the DNA TGTGCCAGCTCGCTGGACAGGGATGAGCAGTTCTTC.

This chain uses TRBV9 with TRBJ2-2; TRBD1 matches at 11 bases. J lost 6 bases, V lost 4 bases, and 5 bases had no gene match. The CDR3 has 15 amino acids. Germline CDR1 SGDLS, CDR2 YYNGEE. CDR3 sequence: CASSRDRGYSGELFF. The CDR3 bases are TGTGCCAGCAGCCGGGACAGGGGGTACTCCGGGGAGCTGTTTTTT.

The chain has TRBV6-5 and TRBJ1-2, with TRBD1 identical over 9 bases. Germline lookup yields CDR1 MNHEY and CDR2 SVGAGI. J gave up 4 bases and V 6 bases, and 9 bases lay outside the gene matches. CDR3 length: 15 residues. The CDR3 reads CASSLGQGWVYGYTF. CDR3 in DNA: TGTGCCAGCAGCCTCGGACAGGGGTGGGTCTATGGCTACACCTTC.

J is TRBJ1-2 and V is TRBV5-1, with 8 positions matching TRBD1. Looked up from germline, CDR1 is SGHRS and CDR2 is YFSETQ. This CDR3 region has 15 residues. The J segment lost 8 bases and the V segment lost 2 bases, leaving 11 bases of the junction unmatched. The CDR3 reads CASSFADRDYGGYTF. The DNA for the CDR3 is TGCGCCAGCAGCTTCGCGGACAGGGACTATGGAGGCTACACCTTC.

The J gene is TRBJ2-2, the V gene TRBV7-2; D gene uncertain. V lost 5 bases, J lost 8 bases, and 9 bases lay in between. Germline V gene lookup returns CDR1 SGHTA and CDR2 FQGNSA. The CDR3 is 12 residues long. The CDR3 region has the DNA TGTGCCAGCAGCCCACGGTTGGGGGAGCTGTTTTTT. It codes for CASSPRLGELFF. The variable domain in full, with the rest retrieved from reference TRBV7-2 and TRBJ2-2, is GAGVSQSPSNKVTEKGKDVELRCDPISGHTALYWYRQSLGQGLEFLIYFQGNSAPDKSGLPSDRFSAERTGGSVSTLTIQRTQQEDSAVYLCASSPRLGELFFGEGSRLTVL.

The chain couples TRBV19 to TRBJ2-1; weak D call: TRBD1 (6 bases). This CDR3 is built from 14 residues. The germline V gene encodes CDR1 LNHDA and CDR2 SQIVND (reference sequence). Between the trimmed V and J ends, which lost 3 bases and 2 bases, there was a span of 8 bases. CDR3 DNA: TGTGCCAGTAGTATCGGGGACACCTACAATGAGCAGTTCTTC. This translates into CASSIGDTYNEQFF.

The chain carries TRBV18 and TRBJ1-2, with 8 bases identical to TRBD1. Looked up from germline, CDR1 is KGHSH and CDR2 is LQKENI. V trimming: 3 bases; J trimming: 3 bases; junction bases outside the gene matches: 3. This CDR3 spans 14 amino acids. Here the CDR3 DNA reads TGTGCCAGCTCACCTGGACAGGGTGACTATGGCTACACCTTC. Encoded protein: CASSPGQGDYGYTF. The whole variable domain, remainder taken from reference TRBV18 and TRBJ1-2, is NAGVMQNPRHLVRRRGQEARLRCSPMKGHSHVYWYRQLPEEGLKFMVYLQKENIIDESGMPKERFSAEFPKEGPSILRIQQVVRGDSAAYFCASSPGQGDYGYTFGSGTRLTVV.